Listed below are T cell receptor beta chains from one sample, sequenced in a study of cytomegalovirus exposure and HLA in healthy donors. Method: immunoSEQ multiplex PCR; TCRdb's copy keeps in-frame clones and lacks some. Its table records about 120,000 clones. What was sequenced was PBMCs. The receptors originated from a woman between 40 and 55 years old in good health and CMV-seropositive. Each CDR3 is given with its conserved first and last residue. The D gene is left open where the match is weak.

>TRBJ1-5|TRBV7-9|TRBD1
CASSEIQGDNQPQHF
>TRBJ2-7|TRBV6-1|NA
CASASPYEQYF
>TRBJ2-3|TRBV11-3|NA
CASSLETGNADTQYF
>TRBJ1-2|TRBV14|TRBD1
CASSQDLTGNGYTF
>TRBJ2-1|TRBV15|NA
CATSSGRPGLGGNEQFF
>TRBJ2-1|TRBV6-4|NA
CASSPAPSSYNEQFF
>TRBJ1-1|TRBV11-2|NA
CASSPLDGGYTEAFF
>TRBJ2-2|TRBV28|NA
CASSFVEGSTGELFF
>TRBJ2-2|TRBV7-7|TRBD2
CASSPRASGNTGELFF
>TRBJ1-1|TRBV2|TRBD1
CATNPGQGAGRTEAFF
>TRBJ2-7|TRBV18|TRBD2
CASSPVAGGYEQYF
>TRBJ2-1|TRBV5-1|TRBD1
CASSLESGRGIDEQFF
>TRBJ2-7|TRBV28|NA
CASKNEGGYEQYF
>TRBJ2-1|TRBV6-1|TRBD1
CASSDWTGRNEQFF
>TRBJ2-1|TRBV7-3|TRBD2
CASSLSGASYNEQFF
>TRBJ2-7|TRBV4-1|NA
CASSQESGSSYEQYF
>TRBJ2-7|TRBV13|NA
CASTQGEVTYEQYF
>TRBJ1-6|TRBV14|TRBD1
CASSQYRGQNSPLHF
>TRBJ1-5|TRBV7-2|TRBD1
CASSLGATGLGGNQPQHF
>TRBJ1-1|TRBV19|NA
CASTTGSFPSNTEAFF
>TRBJ1-1|TRBV7-9|NA
CASSTQRGGTEAFF
>TRBJ2-3|TRBV6-5|NA
CASSVRERVDTQYF
>TRBJ1-2|TRBV2|TRBD1
CASSTDYRDSNYGYTF
>TRBJ1-1|TRBV11-2|TRBD1
CASTETGWWNTEAFF
>TRBJ1-2|TRBV5-4|NA
CASKSISGVGYTF
>TRBJ1-2|TRBV7-9|TRBD1
CASTRDRGNSGGYTF